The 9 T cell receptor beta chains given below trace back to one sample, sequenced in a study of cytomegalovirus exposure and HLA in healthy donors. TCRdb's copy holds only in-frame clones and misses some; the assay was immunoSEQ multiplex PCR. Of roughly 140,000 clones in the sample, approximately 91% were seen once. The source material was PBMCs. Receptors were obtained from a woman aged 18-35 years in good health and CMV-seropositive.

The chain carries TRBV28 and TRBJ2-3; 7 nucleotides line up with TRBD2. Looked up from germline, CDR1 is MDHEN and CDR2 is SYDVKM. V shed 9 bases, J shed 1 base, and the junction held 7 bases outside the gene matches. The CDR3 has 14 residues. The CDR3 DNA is TGTGCCAGTCGTTCCGCGGGGGGCACAGATACGCAGTATTTT. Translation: CASRSAGGTDTQYF.

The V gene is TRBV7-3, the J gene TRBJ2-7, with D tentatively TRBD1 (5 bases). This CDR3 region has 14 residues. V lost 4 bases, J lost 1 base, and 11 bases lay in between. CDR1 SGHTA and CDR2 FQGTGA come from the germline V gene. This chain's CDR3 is CASSWGGSSYEQYF. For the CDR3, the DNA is TGTGCCAGCAGCTGGGGCGGATCTTCCTACGAGCAGTACTTC.

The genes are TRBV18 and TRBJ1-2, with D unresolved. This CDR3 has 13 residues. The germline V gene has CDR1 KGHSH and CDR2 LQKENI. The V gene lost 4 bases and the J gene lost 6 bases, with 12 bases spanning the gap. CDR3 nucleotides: TGTGCCAGCTCACGGTCCGTTGGAGATGGCTACACCTTC. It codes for CASSRSVGDGYTF.

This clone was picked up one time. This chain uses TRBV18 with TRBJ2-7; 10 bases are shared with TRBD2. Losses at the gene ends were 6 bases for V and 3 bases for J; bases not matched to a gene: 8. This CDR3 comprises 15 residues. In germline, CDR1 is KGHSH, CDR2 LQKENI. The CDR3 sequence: CASSPGLANYYEQYF. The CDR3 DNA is TGTGCCAGCTCTCCGGGACTAGCGAACTACTACGAGCAGTACTTC.

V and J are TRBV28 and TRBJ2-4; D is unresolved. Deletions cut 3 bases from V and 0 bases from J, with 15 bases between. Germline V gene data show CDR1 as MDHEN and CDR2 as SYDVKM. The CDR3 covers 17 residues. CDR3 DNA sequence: TGTGCCAGCAGTTTCCGCTCGAGCTCCCTAGCCAAAAACATTCAGTACTTC. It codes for CASSFRSSSLAKNIQYF. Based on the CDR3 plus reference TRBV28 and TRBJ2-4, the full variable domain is DVKVTQSSRYLVKRTGEKVFLECVQDMDHENMFWYRQDPGLGLRLIYFSYDVKMKEKGDIPEGYSVSREKKERFSLILESASTNQTSMYLCASSFRSSSLAKNIQYFGAGTRLSVL.

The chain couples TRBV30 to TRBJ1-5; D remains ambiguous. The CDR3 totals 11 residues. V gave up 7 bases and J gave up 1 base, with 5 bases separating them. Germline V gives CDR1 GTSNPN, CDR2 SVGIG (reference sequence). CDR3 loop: CASRSNQPQHF. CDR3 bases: TGTGCCTCCAGGAGCAATCAGCCCCAGCATTTT.

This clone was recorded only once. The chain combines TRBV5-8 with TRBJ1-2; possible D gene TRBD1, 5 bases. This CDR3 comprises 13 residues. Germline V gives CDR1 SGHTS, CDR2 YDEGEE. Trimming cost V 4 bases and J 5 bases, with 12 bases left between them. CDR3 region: CASSPSGGYGYTF. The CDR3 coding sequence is TGTGCCAGCAGCCCTTCCGGGGGGTATGGCTACACCTTC.

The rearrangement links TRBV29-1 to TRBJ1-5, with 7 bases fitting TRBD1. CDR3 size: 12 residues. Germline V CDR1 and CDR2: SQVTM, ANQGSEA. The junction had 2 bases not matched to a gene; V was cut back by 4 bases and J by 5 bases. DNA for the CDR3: TGCAGCGTTGGACAGGGCGATCAGCCCCAGCATTTT. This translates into CSVGQGDQPQHF.

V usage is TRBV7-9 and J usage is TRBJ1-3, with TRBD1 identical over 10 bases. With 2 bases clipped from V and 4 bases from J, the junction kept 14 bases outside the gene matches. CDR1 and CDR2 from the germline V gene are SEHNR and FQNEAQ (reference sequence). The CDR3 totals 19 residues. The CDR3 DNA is TGTGCCAGCAGCTTACAATCGACAGGGGGCGCGGTGTGGGGAAACACCATATATTTT. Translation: CASSLQSTGGAVWGNTIYF.